This TCR beta chain was profiled in a study of PD-1 blockade in classical Hodgkin lymphoma. At the level of the study: It was nivolumab at 3 mg/kg, given intravenously every 2 weeks, that patients received.

Exposure to brentuximab vedotin varied, and each patient had relapsed following autologous stem cell transplantation. Study results and caveats: While CD8+ TCR diversity did not rise significantly by C4D1, CD4+ TCR diversity did. Exclusion applied to patients who initiated nivolumab less than 1 year following ASCT.

Only in-frame clones appear in the TCRdb table, and some are missing; sequencing was by immunoSEQ multiplex PCR. The table lists tens of thousands of clones, approximately 87% of them singletons. This clone has just one count. As yet, its antigen is unknown. This receptor was taken from a human donor with classical Hodgkin lymphoma. The sample in question was peripheral blood mononuclear cells (PBMCs), obtained before the second cycle of nivolumab.

The CDR3, as DNA: TGTGCCAGTTCTAGCGGGAGTACTTCCGATGAGCAGTTCTTC. This translates into CASSSGSTSDEQFF. The chain links TRBV6-4 to TRBJ2-1; 10 bases line up with TRBD2. Germline V gene sequence: CDR1 MRHNA, CDR2 SNTAGT. The CDR3 runs to 14 residues. V lost 9 bases, J lost 8 bases, and 10 bases stayed unmatched.